Given below is one TCR beta chain in context. The target antigen is unknown. The method was immunoSEQ multiplex PCR; TCRdb's version includes in-frame clones alone and lacks a portion of them. The profile shows 130,000 to 150,000 clones, 90% to 95% of them singletons. The sample comes from a study of T cell responses to AZD1222 COVID-19 vaccine. Study results and limitations: Unmutated variant regions reportedly attract nearly half of all spike-specific TCRs. At study baseline, merely roughly 6 AZD1222 recipients were seropositive. It was only after the peak T cell response that any repertoires were sampled.

The CDR3 is 13 amino acids. V lost 3 bases and J lost 3, with 9 bases in between. In germline, CDR1 is SGHRS, CDR2 YFSETQ. This rearrangement joins TRBV5-1 to TRBJ1-1; D not resolved. The sequence came from an adult in good health. The sample was peripheral blood, taken on day 0 of AZD1222 vaccination. The CDR3 protein is CASSSHGDTEAFF. CDR3 in DNA: TGCGCCAGCAGCTCACACGGGGACACTGAAGCTTTCTTT. Full variable domain (rest looked up from reference TRBV5-1 and TRBJ1-1): KAGVTQTPRYLIKTRGQQVTLSCSPISGHRSVSWYQQTPGQGLQFLFEYFSETQRNKGNFPGRFSGRQFSNSRSEMNVSTLELGDSALYLCASSSHGDTEAFFGQGTRLTVV.